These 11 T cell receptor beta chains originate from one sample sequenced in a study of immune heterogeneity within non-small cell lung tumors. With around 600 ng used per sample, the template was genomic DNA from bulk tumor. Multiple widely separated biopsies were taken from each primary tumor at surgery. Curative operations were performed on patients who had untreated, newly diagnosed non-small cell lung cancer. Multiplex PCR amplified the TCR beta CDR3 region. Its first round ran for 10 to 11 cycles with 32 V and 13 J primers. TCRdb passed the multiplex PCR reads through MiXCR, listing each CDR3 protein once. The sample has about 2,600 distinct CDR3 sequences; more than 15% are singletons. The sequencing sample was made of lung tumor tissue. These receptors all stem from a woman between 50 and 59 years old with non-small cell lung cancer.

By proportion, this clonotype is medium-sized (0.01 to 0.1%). CDR3 amino acids: CASSEAAGGQGREKLFF. The CDR3 DNA is TGTGCCAGCAGTGAAGCCGCCGGTGGACAGGGGAGAGAAAAACTGTTTTTT. This chain links TRBV6-1 with TRBJ1-4; 9 bases align to TRBD1. CDR1 and CDR2 (germline): MNHNS, SASEGT. There are 17 residues in the CDR3. The V gene end was trimmed by 0 bases and the J gene end by 8 bases; junction bases not matched to a gene: 10.

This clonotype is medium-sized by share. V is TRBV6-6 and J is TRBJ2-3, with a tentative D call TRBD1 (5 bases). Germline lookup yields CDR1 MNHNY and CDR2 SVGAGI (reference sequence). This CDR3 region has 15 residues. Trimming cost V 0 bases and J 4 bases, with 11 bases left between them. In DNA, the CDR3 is TGTGCCAGCAGTTACTCGGGGCTATTTCCAGATACGCAGTATTTT. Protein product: CASSYSGLFPDTQYF.

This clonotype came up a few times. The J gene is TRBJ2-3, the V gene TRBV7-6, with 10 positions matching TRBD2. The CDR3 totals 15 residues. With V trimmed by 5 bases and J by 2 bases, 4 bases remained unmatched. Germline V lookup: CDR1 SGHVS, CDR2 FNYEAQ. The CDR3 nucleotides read TGTGCCAGCAGCCTTAGCGGGGGGCCCACAGATACGCAGTATTTT. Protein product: CASSLSGGPTDTQYF.

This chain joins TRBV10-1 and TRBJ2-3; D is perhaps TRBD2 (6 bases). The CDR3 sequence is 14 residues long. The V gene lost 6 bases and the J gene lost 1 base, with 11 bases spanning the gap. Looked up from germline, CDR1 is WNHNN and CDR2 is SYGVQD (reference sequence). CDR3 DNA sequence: TGCGCCAGCAGCCCCGGAGGGGGCACAGATACGCAGTATTTT. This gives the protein CASSPGGGTDTQYF.

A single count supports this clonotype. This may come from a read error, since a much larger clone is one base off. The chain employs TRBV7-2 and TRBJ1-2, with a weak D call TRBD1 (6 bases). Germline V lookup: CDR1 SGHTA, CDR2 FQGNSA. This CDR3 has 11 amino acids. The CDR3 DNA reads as TGTGCCAACAGCACCACAGGGTACTACACCTTC. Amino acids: CANSTTGYYTF.

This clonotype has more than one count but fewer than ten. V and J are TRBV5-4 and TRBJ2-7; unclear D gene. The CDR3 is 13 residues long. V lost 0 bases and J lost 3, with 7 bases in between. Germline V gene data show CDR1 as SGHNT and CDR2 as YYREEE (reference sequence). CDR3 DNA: TGTGCCAGCAGCTTGGATCCTAGCTACGAGCAGTACTTC. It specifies CASSLDPSYEQYF.

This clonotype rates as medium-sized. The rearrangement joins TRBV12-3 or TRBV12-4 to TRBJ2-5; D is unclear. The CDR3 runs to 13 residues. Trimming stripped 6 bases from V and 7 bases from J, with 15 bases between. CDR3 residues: CASRAGRPGTQYF. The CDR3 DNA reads TGTGCCAGCAGGGCCGGTCGACCGGGGACCCAGTACTTC.

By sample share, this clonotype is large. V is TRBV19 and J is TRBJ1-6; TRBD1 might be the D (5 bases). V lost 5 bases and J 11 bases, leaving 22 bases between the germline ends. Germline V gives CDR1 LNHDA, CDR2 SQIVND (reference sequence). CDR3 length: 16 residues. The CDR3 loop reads CASSARWDPGRTPLHF. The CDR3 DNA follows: TGTGCCAGTAGTGCCCGCTGGGACCCCGGTCGGACACCCCTCCACTTT. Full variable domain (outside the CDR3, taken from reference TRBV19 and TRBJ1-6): DGGITQSPKYLFRKEGQNVTLSCEQNLNHDAMYWYRQDPGQGLRLIYYSQIVNDFQKGDIAEGYSVSREKKESFPLTVTSAQKNPTAFYLCASSARWDPGRTPLHFGNGTRLTVT.

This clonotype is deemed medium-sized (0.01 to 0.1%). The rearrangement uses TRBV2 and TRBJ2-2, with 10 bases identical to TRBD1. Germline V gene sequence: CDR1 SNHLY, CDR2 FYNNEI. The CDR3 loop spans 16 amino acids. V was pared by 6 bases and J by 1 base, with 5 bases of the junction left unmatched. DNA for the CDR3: TGTGCCAGCAGACGTGGACAGGGGGTGAACACCGGGGAGCTGTTTTTT. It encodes CASRRGQGVNTGELFF.

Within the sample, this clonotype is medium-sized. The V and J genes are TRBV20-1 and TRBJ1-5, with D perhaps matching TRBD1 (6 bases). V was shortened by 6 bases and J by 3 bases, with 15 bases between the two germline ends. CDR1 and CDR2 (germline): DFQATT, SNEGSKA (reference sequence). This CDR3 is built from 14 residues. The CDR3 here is CSAPKQGLNQPQHF. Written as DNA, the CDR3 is TGCAGTGCGCCGAAACAGGGACTCAATCAGCCCCAGCATTTT.

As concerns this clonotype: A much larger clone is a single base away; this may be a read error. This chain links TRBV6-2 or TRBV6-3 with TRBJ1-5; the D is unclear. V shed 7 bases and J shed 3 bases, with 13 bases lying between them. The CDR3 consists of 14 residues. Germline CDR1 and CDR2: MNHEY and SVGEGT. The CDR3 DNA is TGTGCCAGCAATACGGAGGGTAACAATCAGCCCCAGCATTTT. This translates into CASNTEGNNQPQHF.